This T cell receptor beta chain was captured in a study of T-cell reconstitution after alpha-beta-depleted transplantation in children. Researchers prepared the TCRbeta library using unique molecular identifiers, the study reports. TCRdb used MiXCR to reprocess the PCR reads, holding one entry per CDR3 protein. The data contain about 640,000 distinct CDR3 sequences, approximately 15% of them singletons. This clonotype was seen ten or more times. This clonotype originated in a human donor who donated a stem cell graft to a child with acute myeloid leukemia. Sample: PBMCs from the stem cell graft donor, taken from the stem cell graft.

The CDR3 spells CASRPGNTDTQYF. In nucleotides, the CDR3 is TGTGCCAGCAGACCCGGGAACACAGATACGCAGTATTTT. This chain connects TRBV9 to TRBJ2-3, with D tentatively TRBD2 (5 bases). CDR1 is SGDLS, CDR2 YYNGEE, per germline. The CDR3 length is 13 residues. Between the trimmed V and J ends, which lost 5 bases and 2 bases, there was a span of 9 bases.